This entry is about one TCR beta chain. The antigen remains undetermined. Only in-frame clones appear in the TCRdb table, and some are missing; sequencing was by immunoSEQ multiplex PCR. The table lists 130,000 or so clones, roughly nine tenths of them singletons, with roughly 1.2% in the top ten. These data belong to a study of cytomegalovirus exposure and HLA in healthy donors. Study-level information: Later analysis reported that the 110 or so validation repertoires shared the platform of the 500 to 850 first-cohort repertoires.

Study-wide results and limits: Cytomegalovirus-associated TCR beta chains were listed, numbering 150 to 200. Cytomegalovirus status was reportedly diagnosed by the classifier with high sensitivity and specificity.

V was pared by 5 bases and J by 7 bases, with 9 bases of the junction left unmatched. CDR3 length: 14 amino acids. In germline, CDR1 is MNHEY, CDR2 SMNVEV (reference sequence). The sample comprised PBMCs. The source of this sequence is a woman aged 18-29 years in good health and CMV-seronegative. This sequence joins TRBV27 and TRBJ1-2, with 8 bases fitting TRBD1. CDR3: CASSRTGQESGYTF. CDR3 coding DNA: TGTGCCAGCAGTAGGACAGGGCAGGAATCTGGCTACACCTTC.